This passage covers 20 T cell receptor beta chains from one sample sequenced in a study of blood T cell repertoires in COVID-19. Clones were read by immunoSEQ multiplex PCR, and TCRdb kept only the in-frame ones, dropping some. The sample has under 75,000 clones, under 90% seen once. Sequenced input: peripheral blood. The receptor set was obtained from a man aged 65 to 85 who had recovered from COVID-19.

The chain couples TRBV13 to TRBJ2-3; 7 nucleotides agree with TRBD2. Per germline, CDR1 PRHDT and CDR2 FYEKMQ (reference sequence). The CDR3 totals 16 residues. V was clipped by 7 bases and J by 4 bases; unmatched bases: 14. In DNA, the CDR3 is TGTGCCAGCACCCAGTCCCGGACTAGTTTTGCAGATACGCAGTATTTT. This sequence encodes CASTQSRTSFADTQYF.

J is TRBJ2-3 and V is TRBV6-6; 10 bases match TRBD2. Germline V lookup: CDR1 MNHNY, CDR2 SVGAGI (reference sequence). There are 14 residues in the CDR3. V lost 5 bases, J lost 4 bases, and 3 bases stayed unmatched. The CDR3 reads CASSLAGVADTQYF. The CDR3 DNA sequence: TGTGCCAGCAGTCTAGCGGGAGTGGCAGATACGCAGTATTTT.

V gene TRBV11-3 combines with J gene TRBJ2-5; D unclear. Trimming cost V 1 base and J 4 bases, with 13 bases left between them. This CDR3 comprises 15 residues. CDR1 and CDR2 from the germline V gene are SGHNT and YENEEA. CDR3 sequence: CASSLGIARGETQYF. CDR3 sequence (DNA): TGTGCCAGCAGCTTAGGAATAGCTAGAGGAGAGACCCAGTACTTC.

The chain carries TRBV6-5 and TRBJ1-1, with D perhaps TRBD1 (5 bases). This CDR3 has 15 residues. Trimming removed 4 bases from V and 0 bases from J, with 12 bases in between. Germline values: CDR1 MNHEY, CDR2 SVGAGI. CDR3 sequence reads: CASSLDSHMNTEAFF. DNA of the CDR3: TGTGCCAGCAGTTTAGACAGTCACATGAACACTGAAGCTTTCTTT.

The chain links TRBV29-1 to TRBJ1-1; the D gene is possibly TRBD1 (5 bases). V lost 7 bases to trimming and J lost 3 bases, with 15 bases between them. Germline CDR1 is SQVTM and CDR2 is ANQGSEA. The CDR3 spans 13 residues. CDR3 DNA sequence: TGCAGCGCCCTCCAGGGTTTAGACACTGAAGCTTTCTTT. It encodes CSALQGLDTEAFF. Complete variable domain (other parts from reference TRBV29-1 and TRBJ1-1): SAVISQKPSRDICQRGTSLTIQCQVDSQVTMMFWYRQQPGQSLTLIATANQGSEATYESGFVIDKFPISRPNLTFSTLTVSNMSPEDSSIYLCSALQGLDTEAFFGQGTRLTVV.

This chain connects TRBV10-3 to TRBJ2-3, with a tentative D call TRBD2 (5 bases). The CDR3 has 14 residues. Deletions cut 3 bases from V and 2 bases from J, with 9 bases between. Germline CDR1 and CDR2: ENHRY and SYGVKD. The CDR3 coding sequence is TGTGCCATCAGTGACCTAGCCTACACAGATACGCAGTATTTT. Translation: CAISDLAYTDTQYF.

The chain couples TRBV6-4 to TRBJ2-1; 12 nucleotides match TRBD2. The trim removed 2 bases at V and 5 bases at J, leaving 1 base unmatched. The CDR3 is 15 residues long. The V gene's germline CDR1 is MRHNA and CDR2 SNTAGT. CDR3 sequence reads: CASSDTSGGHNEQFF. CDR3 nucleotides: TGTGCCAGCAGTGACACTAGCGGGGGGCACAATGAGCAGTTCTTC.

J is TRBJ1-5 and V is TRBV7-8; D is possibly TRBD1 (6 bases). CDR1 SGHVS and CDR2 FQNEAQ come from the germline V gene. CDR3 length equals 16 residues. V was clipped by 2 bases and J by 0 bases, with 11 bases between them. The CDR3 here is CASSLLGTISNQPQHF. CDR3 sequence (DNA): TGTGCCAGCAGCTTACTCGGGACAATTAGCAATCAGCCCCAGCATTTT.

This chain uses TRBV30 with TRBJ1-2, with TRBD1 matching over 9 bases. There are 14 residues in the CDR3. Trimming at V came to 4 bases and at J to 1 base, leaving 4 bases not matched to a gene. CDR1 and CDR2 (germline): GTSNPN, SVGIG (reference sequence). The chain's CDR3 is CAWTLTGGNYGYTF. In DNA, the CDR3 is TGTGCCTGGACCCTGACAGGGGGTAACTATGGCTACACCTTC.

The chain links TRBV4-1 to TRBJ2-1, with unresolved D. Germline V gene lookup returns CDR1 MGHRA and CDR2 YSYEKL. This CDR3 spans 13 amino acids. V shed 0 bases and J shed 7 bases, with 7 bases lying between them. CDR3 in amino acids: CASSQEWRNEQFF. The CDR3 DNA is TGCGCCAGCAGCCAAGAGTGGAGAAATGAGCAGTTCTTC.

This rearrangement joins TRBV6-5 to TRBJ1-1; perhaps TRBD1 as D (6 bases). CDR3 length equals 15 residues. V gave up 4 bases and J gave up 5 bases, with 17 bases separating them. Germline V gene data show CDR1 as MNHEY and CDR2 as SVGAGI. CDR3 DNA: TGTGCCAGCAGTTCACGAAGCAGGGGACGGACTGAAGCTTTCTTT. Translating it yields CASSSRSRGRTEAFF.

This chain links TRBV27 with TRBJ2-1, with 9 positions matching TRBD2. Germline V gives CDR1 MNHEY, CDR2 SMNVEV (reference sequence). The CDR3 covers 15 residues. V lost 3 bases and J lost 7; bases outside the gene matches: 7. The CDR3 DNA reads as TGTGCCAGCAGTTTCTGGCTAGCGGGACCGAATGAGCAGTTCTTC. Protein product: CASSFWLAGPNEQFF.

The J gene is TRBJ1-1, the V gene TRBV11-1; tentatively, D is TRBD1 (6 bases). The germline V and J ends were trimmed by 3 bases and 5 bases, with 13 bases remaining between them. The CDR3 runs to 14 residues. CDR1 SGHAT and CDR2 FQDESV come from the germline V gene (reference sequence). The chain's CDR3 is CASSFGRGRTEAFF. The CDR3 coding sequence is TGTGCCAGCAGCTTTGGCAGGGGTAGGACTGAAGCTTTCTTT.

This chain uses TRBV29-1 with TRBJ2-2; perhaps TRBD2 as D (7 bases). The CDR3 is 16 amino acids. V was trimmed by 5 bases and J by 5 bases, leaving 21 bases between them. The germline CDR1 and CDR2 sequences are SQVTM and ANQGSEA. The CDR3 is CSVTWGGWTATGELFF. CDR3 bases: TGCAGCGTTACCTGGGGGGGTTGGACAGCAACCGGGGAGCTGTTTTTT.

The chain couples TRBV14 to TRBJ1-2; D is ambiguous. V was clipped by 1 base and J by 1 base, with 4 bases between them. Germline loops: CDR1 SGHDN, CDR2 FVKESK. The CDR3 length is 13 residues. DNA of the CDR3: TGTGCCAGCAGCCAAGTCCGTAACTATGGCTACACCTTC. This gives the protein CASSQVRNYGYTF.

V is TRBV19 and J is TRBJ1-2; D gene ambiguous. The V end was cut by 1 base, the J end by 8 bases, with 20 bases between. This CDR3 has 16 residues. The germline V gene has CDR1 LNHDA and CDR2 SQIVND (reference sequence). The CDR3 DNA follows: TGTGCCAGTAGTATAGGTCCGACATCAGCGGTGGGAGGCTACACCTTC. Translation gives CASSIGPTSAVGGYTF. The whole variable domain, remainder taken from reference TRBV19 and TRBJ1-2, is DGGITQSPKYLFRKEGQNVTLSCEQNLNHDAMYWYRQDPGQGLRLIYYSQIVNDFQKGDIAEGYSVSREKKESFPLTVTSAQKNPTAFYLCASSIGPTSAVGGYTFGSGTRLTVV.

The chain has TRBV6-2 or TRBV6-3 and TRBJ1-1, with D possibly being TRBD1 (5 bases). The CDR3 is 13 amino acids. From germline, CDR1 is MNHEY and CDR2 SVGEGT. V was trimmed by 2 bases and J by 5 bases, leaving 9 bases between them. The CDR3 DNA reads as TGTGCCAGCAGTTACAGGGGTCTGACTGAAGCTTTCTTT. Its translation: CASSYRGLTEAFF.

This clone came up a few times. V gene TRBV10-2 combines with J gene TRBJ2-3; 9 bases agree with TRBD2. The trim removed 8 bases at V and 1 base at J, leaving 13 bases unmatched. Germline assignment: CDR1 WSHSY and CDR2 SAAADI. There are 17 residues in the CDR3. In DNA form, the CDR3 reads TGCGCCAGCGGTCCAAATAGCGGGAGCTTCGGCACAGATACGCAGTATTTT. The encoded protein is CASGPNSGSFGTDTQYF.

The chain is built from TRBV9 and TRBJ1-1, with D perhaps TRBD1 (6 bases). Germline V gene sequence: CDR1 SGDLS, CDR2 YYNGEE. Deletions cut 0 bases from V and 3 bases from J, with 21 bases between. The CDR3 extends over 18 amino acids. This chain's CDR3 is CASSVGGGGAPSDTEAFF. The CDR3, as DNA: TGTGCCAGCAGCGTAGGGGGAGGGGGGGCACCCTCCGACACTGAAGCTTTCTTT.

This clone was counted once. This rearrangement joins TRBV6-5 to TRBJ2-7, with TRBD2 as a possible D gene (7 bases). There are 14 residues in the CDR3. The V gene lost 6 bases and the J gene lost 4 bases, with 16 bases spanning the gap. The germline CDR1 and CDR2 sequences are MNHEY and SVGAGI. Here the CDR3 DNA reads TGTGCCAGCAGGGGAACAGGGAGGGGGTACGAGCAGTACTTC. This codes for CASRGTGRGYEQYF.